This T cell receptor (beta chain) was identified in a study of blood T cell repertoires in COVID-19. V lost 1 base and J lost 2, with 15 bases in between. This CDR3 spans 16 amino acids. Germline values: CDR1 SGHVS, CDR2 FNYEAQ. Produced via immunoSEQ multiplex PCR; TCRdb's table is partial and in-frame only. The sample shows 50,000 to 65,000 clones, roughly two thirds of them seen only once. V usage is TRBV7-6 and J usage is TRBJ2-7, with D maybe TRBD1 (6 bases). Input material: PBMCs or T cells enriched from blood (not recorded which). The sequence came from a woman aged 60-75 years who had been exposed to COVID-19. The CDR3 sequence: CASSLEDSRITYEQYF. CDR3 DNA: TGTGCCAGCAGCTTAGAGGACAGCCGAATTACCTACGAGCAGTACTTC.